The 22 T cell receptor beta chains listed next were all sequenced from one sample in a study of Graves' ophthalmopathy and Graves' hyperthyroidism. From RNA, the CDR3 regions of TCR beta chains were amplified and sequenced. HTBI primers served in a first-round RT-PCR, which a second-round multiplex PCR followed. MiXCR, applied by TCRdb to the multiplex PCR reads, yields one record per CDR3 protein. The sample gives 660,000 or so distinct CDR3 sequences, about two fifths of which show up once; over 2.5% is in the top ten. The sample was peripheral blood. The receptors were sampled from an adult man with Graves' ophthalmopathy.

This clonotype was observed at least ten times. This chain connects TRBV29-1 to TRBJ1-2; tentatively, D is TRBD1 (6 bases). V was clipped by 3 bases and J by 5 bases, with 13 bases between them. The CDR3 spans 13 residues. The V gene's germline CDR1 is SQVTM and CDR2 ANQGSEA. The DNA for the CDR3 is TGCAGCGTTGACTTCCAGGGGCTGTATGGCTACACCTTC. The encoded protein is CSVDFQGLYGYTF.

This clonotype was counted many times. The chain has TRBV7-9 and TRBJ1-4; 8 bases match TRBD1. Germline V gives CDR1 SEHNR, CDR2 FQNEAQ (reference sequence). The CDR3 covers 14 residues. V was clipped by 10 bases and J by 8 bases; unmatched bases: 12. Here the CDR3 reads CAIPMQGAGEKLFF. In nucleotides, the CDR3 is TGTGCCATCCCCATGCAGGGGGCCGGGGAAAAACTGTTTTTT.

The chain employs TRBV5-4 and TRBJ1-4; possible D gene TRBD1, 5 bases. Germline CDR1 SGHNT, CDR2 YYREEE (reference sequence). V lost 4 bases, J lost 8 bases, and 21 bases lay in between. The CDR3 sequence is 16 residues long. For the CDR3, the DNA is TGTGCCAGCAGCAACCTTATGATGGGGACGGGAGAAAAACTGTTTTTT. Amino acid sequence: CASSNLMMGTGEKLFF.

The chain uses TRBV4-3 and TRBJ1-6, with D unclear. Germline V gene data show CDR1 as LGHNA and CDR2 as YSLEER. V shed 0 bases and J shed 5 bases, with 8 bases lying between them. The CDR3 covers 15 residues. CDR3 protein: CASSQDHQNNSPLHF. DNA of the CDR3: TGCGCCAGCAGCCAAGATCACCAAAATAATTCACCCCTCCACTTT.

The CDR3 region is CSVEGGRRGARETQYF. CDR3 coding DNA: TGCAGCGTTGAAGGGGGACGGCGGGGGGCCAGGGAGACCCAGTACTTC. The rearrangement links TRBV29-1 to TRBJ2-5; 8 nucleotides match TRBD2. Germline V gene sequence: CDR1 SQVTM, CDR2 ANQGSEA. CDR3 size: 16 residues. V gave up 1 base and J gave up 5 bases; unmatched junction bases: 12.

This clonotype was seen a handful of times. This chain connects TRBV7-9 to TRBJ2-7, with TRBD1 matching 9 bases. Germline assignment: CDR1 SEHNR and CDR2 FQNEAQ (reference sequence). V gave up 7 bases and J gave up 3 bases; unmatched junction bases: 7. This CDR3 contains 14 residues. The CDR3 region is CASNLPGQGYEQYF. Here the CDR3 DNA reads TGTGCCAGCAACCTCCCGGGACAGGGCTACGAGCAGTACTTC. Full variable domain (rest looked up from reference TRBV7-9 and TRBJ2-7): DTGVSQNPRHKITKRGQNVTFRCDPISEHNRLYWYRQTLGQGPEFLTYFQNEAQLEKSRLLSDRFSAERPKGSFSTLEIQRTEQGDSAMYLCASNLPGQGYEQYFGPGTRLTVT.

With regard to this clonotype: This may come from a read error, since a much larger clone is one base off. The chain joins TRBV25-1 to TRBJ2-5; D may be TRBD1 (6 bases). This CDR3 has 13 amino acids. The germline gives CDR1 MGHDK, CDR2 SYGVNS. CDR3 nucleotide sequence: TGTGCCAGCAGGCAGGGGAACCAAGAGACCCAGTGCTTC. Its protein product is CASRQGNQETQCF.

Ten or more counts support this clonotype. This chain joins TRBV11-2 and TRBJ2-7; D gene ambiguous. V lost 4 bases, J lost 3 bases, and 4 bases lay in between. This CDR3 is 11 amino acids long. Germline V CDR1 and CDR2: SGHAT, FQNNGV. Here the CDR3 DNA reads TGTGCCAGCAGCTACTTCTACGAGCAGTACTTC. As protein: CASSYFYEQYF.

This clonotype was seen at least ten times. The chain joins TRBV20-1 to TRBJ1-2; D remains unclear. CDR1 and CDR2 from the germline V gene are DFQATT and SNEGSKA (reference sequence). Trimming shortened V by 2 bases and J by 7 bases, and 14 bases separated the two germline ends. The CDR3 has 13 amino acids. Written as DNA, the CDR3 is TGCAGTGCTAGAAGAATCGCTGAGGGTGGCTACACCTTC. This sequence encodes CSARRIAEGGYTF.

As concerns this clonotype: This may be a read error: a much more frequent sequence differs by one nucleotide. The chain combines TRBV20-1 with TRBJ2-6; D gene uncertain. Between the trimmed V and J ends, which lost 7 bases and 3 bases, there was a span of 4 bases. From germline, CDR1 is DFQATT and CDR2 SNEGSKA (reference sequence). The CDR3 is 11 residues long. CDR3 protein: CSDSGANVLTF. The CDR3 nucleotides are TGCAGTGATAGTGGGGCCAACGTCCTGACTTTC.

With regard to this clonotype: This clone may be a read error of a much larger clone one base away. The chain has TRBV5-6 and TRBJ2-6, with D perhaps matching TRBD2 (5 bases). This CDR3 contains 16 residues. Germline CDR1 reads SGHDT; CDR2 reads YYEEEE. Trimming pared 5 bases from V and 2 bases from J, leaving 14 bases between. CDR3 protein: CASSMALSAGANVLTF. Here the CDR3 DNA reads TGTGCCAGCAGTATGGCTCTTAGCGCTGGGGCCAACGTCCTGACTTTC.

This chain joins TRBV7-3 and TRBJ1-6; the D gene is possibly TRBD1 (5 bases). The CDR3 is 15 residues long. Germline CDR1 and CDR2: SGHTA and FQGTGA. With 8 bases removed from V and 11 bases from J, the gap between germline ends came to 22 bases. CDR3 residues: CASGQDGQGLAPLHF. The CDR3 DNA reads as TGTGCCAGCGGCCAAGATGGGCAGGGCCTAGCACCCCTCCACTTT.

The rearrangement uses TRBV12-3 or TRBV12-4 and TRBJ2-2; D is unclear. CDR3 length: 12 amino acids. Trimming took off 2 bases at V and 7 bases at J, with 5 bases between the two ends. This chain's CDR3 is CASSLFLGELFF. CDR3 nucleotide sequence: TGTGCCAGCAGTTTATTTCTCGGGGAGCTGTTTTTT.

J is TRBJ2-3 and V is TRBV11-2; D is uncertain. V was trimmed by 4 bases and J by 2 bases, leaving 10 bases between them. CDR3 length: 14 residues. CDR1 is SGHAT, CDR2 FQNNGV, per germline. The CDR3 reads CASSSRILTDTQYF. The CDR3 DNA sequence: TGTGCCAGCAGCTCTAGGATCCTCACAGATACGCAGTATTTT.

This clonotype was picked up a small number of times. J is TRBJ1-1 and V is TRBV18; D is possibly TRBD1 (5 bases). Germline CDR1 KGHSH, CDR2 LQKENI. This CDR3 spans 15 amino acids. V lost 6 bases and J lost 1, with 15 bases in between. Here the CDR3 DNA reads TGTGCCAGCTCGCGTAGGGACGGGCAGAACACTGAAGCTTTCTTT. This codes for CASSRRDGQNTEAFF.

The sample holds a few counts of this clonotype. The chain uses TRBV30 and TRBJ2-5, with 10 bases that match TRBD1. The germline CDR1 and CDR2 sequences are GTSNPN and SVGIG (reference sequence). V shed 6 bases and J 5 bases; nucleotides not matched to a gene: 6. The CDR3 runs 13 residues. CDR3 amino acids: CACQGQGWETQYF. The CDR3 region has the DNA TGTGCCTGCCAGGGACAGGGGTGGGAGACCCAGTACTTC. The variable domain in full, completed from reference TRBV30 and TRBJ2-5, reads SQTIHQWPATLVQPVGSPLSLECTVEGTSNPNLYWYRQAAGRGLQLLFYSVGIGQISSEVPQNLSASRPQDRQFILSSKKLLLSDSGFYLCACQGQGWETQYFGPGTRLLVL.

Many counts were recorded for this clonotype. The V gene is TRBV20-1, the J gene TRBJ1-4; 7 positions match TRBD1. Germline loops: CDR1 DFQATT, CDR2 SNEGSKA (reference sequence). Trimming took 6 bases from V and 8 from J; bases not matched to a gene: 6. CDR3 length equals 12 residues. This CDR3 reads CSARGGEEKLFF. CDR3 in DNA: TGCAGTGCCAGGGGGGGAGAGGAAAAACTGTTTTTT.

This clonotype occurred many times. The chain joins TRBV12-3 or TRBV12-4 to TRBJ1-4; the D gene is possibly TRBD1 (6 bases). The CDR3 covers 14 residues. V lost 6 bases and J lost 5, with 13 bases in between. The CDR3 DNA reads as TGTGCCAGCAGAACAGGGCAACGAAATGAAAAACTGTTTTTT. This encodes CASRTGQRNEKLFF.

This clonotype was picked up many times. The rearrangement uses TRBV10-3 and TRBJ1-1, with D possibly matching TRBD1 (6 bases). V lost 0 bases to trimming and J lost 6 bases, with 20 bases between them. Looked up from germline, CDR1 is ENHRY and CDR2 is SYGVKD. The CDR3 spans 17 residues. CDR3 in DNA: TGTGCCATCAGTGAGTCGTGGGGGGCAGGGACGGGAGCTGAAGCTTTCTTT. This codes for CAISESWGAGTGAEAFF.

To note about this clonotype: This may arise from a read error, as a much more abundant clone is one base away. This chain connects TRBV11-2 to TRBJ1-2; D perhaps matches TRBD1 (6 bases). The ends were cut back, 5 bases at V and 6 bases at J, with 16 bases in the middle. The CDR3 has 14 residues. Germline CDR1 is SGHAT and CDR2 is FQNNGV. The chain's CDR3 is CASSTQQGGHGYTF. The CDR3 region has the DNA TGTGCCAGCAGCACCCAACAGGGAGGCCATGGCTACACCTTC.

This clonotype was picked up a small number of times. V usage is TRBV5-1 and J usage is TRBJ2-2; 11 bases match TRBD1. This CDR3 region has 16 residues. The germline V gene has CDR1 SGHRS and CDR2 YFSETQ. J was trimmed by 6 bases and V by 4 bases; bases with no gene match: 8. The DNA of the CDR3 is TGCGCCAGCAGCGAAACCGGGACAGGGGGTGCCGGGGAGCTGTTTTTT. Amino acid sequence: CASSETGTGGAGELFF.

Regarding this clonotype: No conserved phenylalanine or tryptophan ends this CDR3, so it is likely a read error. Because the CDR3's place on the DNA is in doubt, the DNA is left out and the CDR3 is given as listed by TCRdb. The rearrangement uses TRBV24-1 and TRBJ2-7; the table calls TRBD1, which could not be checked here. Germline CDR1 and CDR2: KGHDR and SFDVKD. The length of the CDR3 is 9 amino acids, counting both ends. The CDR3 is CATSTTLGS.